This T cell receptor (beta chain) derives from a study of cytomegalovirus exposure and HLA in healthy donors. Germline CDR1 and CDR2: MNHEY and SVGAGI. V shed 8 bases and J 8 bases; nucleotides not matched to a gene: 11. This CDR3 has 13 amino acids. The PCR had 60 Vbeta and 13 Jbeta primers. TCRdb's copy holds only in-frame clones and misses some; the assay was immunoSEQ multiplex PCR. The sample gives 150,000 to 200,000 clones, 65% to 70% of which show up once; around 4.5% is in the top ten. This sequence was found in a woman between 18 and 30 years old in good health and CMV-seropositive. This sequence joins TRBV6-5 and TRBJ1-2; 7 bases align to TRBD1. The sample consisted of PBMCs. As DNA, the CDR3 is TGTGCCAGCGAACCTACAGGGGTCCGAGGCTACACCTTC. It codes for CASEPTGVRGYTF.